The sample holds many counts of the clone carrying this T cell receptor (beta chain). Unique molecular identifiers were affixed to discrete cDNA molecules within the library. One entry per CDR3 protein results from TCRdb running MiXCR on the RACE reads. Here the sample spans approximately 100,000 distinct CDR3 sequences, more than 10% being singletons. CDR1 and CDR2 (germline): DFQATT, SNEGSKA (reference sequence). The CDR3 runs to 15 residues. V lost 0 bases, J lost 2 bases, and 12 bases lay in between. This sample stems from a study of human T cells and chemical hapten exposure. Time point meaning: pre-sensitization, week 0. Treatment indicated: therapeutic diphenylcyclopropenone sensitization with weekly scalp DPC. The study enrolled 18 to 70-year-old alopecia patients suitable for DPC.

This receptor was identified in a woman in her forties or fifties with alopecia areata. Some clones in this sample may be carry-over from other donors' samples. Specimen: whole blood, collected in connection with sensitization to the hapten diphenylcyclopropenone (DPC). The chain has TRBV20-1 and TRBJ2-3; D is possibly TRBD2 (6 bases). The CDR3 protein is CSAREVDYATDTQYF. CDR3 in DNA: TGCAGTGCTAGAGAAGTGGACTACGCCACAGATACGCAGTATTTT.